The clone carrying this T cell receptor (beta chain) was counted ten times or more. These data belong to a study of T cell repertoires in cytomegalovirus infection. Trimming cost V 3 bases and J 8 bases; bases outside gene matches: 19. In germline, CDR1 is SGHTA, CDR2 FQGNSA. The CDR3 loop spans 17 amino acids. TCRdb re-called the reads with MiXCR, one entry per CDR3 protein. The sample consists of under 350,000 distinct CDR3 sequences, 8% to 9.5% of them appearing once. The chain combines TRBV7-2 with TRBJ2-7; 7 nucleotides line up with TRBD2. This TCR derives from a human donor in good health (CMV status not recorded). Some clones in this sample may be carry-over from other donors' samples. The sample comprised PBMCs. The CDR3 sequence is CASSLMRTGTGGHKQYF. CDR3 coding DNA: TGTGCCAGCAGCTTGATGCGTACCGGGACGGGGGGTCATAAGCAGTACTTC.